The 30 T cell receptor beta chains below all came from one sample that was sequenced in a study of tumor-infiltrating lymphocytes in oesophageal squamous cell carcinoma. TCRdb used MiXCR to reprocess the PCR reads, holding one entry per CDR3 protein. This sample has some 15,000 distinct CDR3 sequences, with roughly 47% found just once. Sequences were obtained from blood. The source of these receptors is a male donor with esophageal squamous cell carcinoma.

This clonotype was picked up one time. The chain couples TRBV7-2 to TRBJ2-1; D is uncertain. The V gene lost 2 bases and the J gene lost 11 bases, with 10 bases spanning the gap. Germline loops: CDR1 SGHTA, CDR2 FQGNSA. This CDR3 comprises 12 residues. This CDR3 reads CASSLLGPQQFF. CDR3 sequence (DNA): TGTGCCAGCAGCTTACTCGGGCCCCAGCAGTTCTTC.

This clonotype was seen a handful of times. Since a much larger clone is just one base distant, this may be a read error. The rearrangement links TRBV12-3 or TRBV12-4 to TRBJ2-3, with D perhaps matching TRBD2 (5 bases). Trimming took off 3 bases at V and 14 bases at J, with 21 bases between the two ends. There are 14 residues in the CDR3. The CDR3 reads CASSFTGLTGELYF. In DNA form, the CDR3 reads TGTGCCAGCAGTTTTACCGGTCTCACCGGGGAGCTGTATTTT.

This clonotype showed up just a few times. The chain combines TRBV7-8 with TRBJ2-7; TRBD1 matches at 10 bases. The germline V gene has CDR1 SGHVS and CDR2 FQNEAQ. This CDR3 is 15 amino acids long. V dropped 5 bases and J dropped 4; count of bases not matched to a gene: 8. The CDR3 DNA is TGTGCCAGCAGCCCGAGGGGACAGGGGATATACGAGCAGTACTTC. Protein: CASSPRGQGIYEQYF. The complete variable domain, with remaining parts taken from reference TRBV7-8 and TRBJ2-7, reads GAGVSQSPRYKVAKRGQDVALRCDPISGHVSLFWYQQALGQGPEFLTYFQNEAQLDKSGLPSDRFFAERPEGSVSTLKIQRTQQEDSAVYLCASSPRGQGIYEQYFGPGTRLTVT.

The chain links TRBV19 to TRBJ2-7, with 8 bases matching TRBD2. CDR3 length: 17 residues. Trimming took 2 bases from V and 4 from J; bases not matched to a gene: 13. Germline loops: CDR1 LNHDA, CDR2 SQIVND (reference sequence). CDR3 sequence reads: CASSIRSSGGKKYEQYF. CDR3 in DNA: TGTGCCAGTAGTATACGCAGCTCGGGAGGGAAAAAGTACGAGCAGTACTTC. Together with reference TRBV19 and TRBJ2-7, the CDR3 gives the full variable domain: DGGITQSPKYLFRKEGQNVTLSCEQNLNHDAMYWYRQDPGQGLRLIYYSQIVNDFQKGDIAEGYSVSREKKESFPLTVTSAQKNPTAFYLCASSIRSSGGKKYEQYFGPGTRLTVT.

This clonotype was counted ten times or more. The V and J genes are TRBV2 and TRBJ2-1, with 9 bases lining up with TRBD2. With V trimmed by 3 bases and J by 1 base, 7 bases remained unmatched. Germline CDR1 and CDR2: SNHLY and FYNNEI. This CDR3 is 17 amino acids long. CDR3 DNA: TGTGCCAGCAGTGAGGGACTAGCTGGAGGGTCCTACAATGAGCAGTTCTTC. Amino acid sequence: CASSEGLAGGSYNEQFF.

In its sample, this clonotype was seen once. The gene calls are TRBV7-2 and TRBJ2-6, with 11 bases aligning to TRBD2. The DNA end lines up better with TRBJ2-1; the J call may be wrong. From germline, CDR1 is SGHTA and CDR2 FQGNSA. CDR3 length equals 15 residues. CDR3 bases: TGTGCCAGCAGCTTCACTAGCGGGAGTGGCAATGAGCAGTTCTTC. As protein: CASSFTSGSGNEQFF.

This clonotype was found once. Since the CDR3 does not end with the conserved phenylalanine or tryptophan, this likely comes from a read error. Because the CDR3's place on the DNA is in doubt, the DNA is left out and the CDR3 is given as listed by TCRdb. CDR3 residues: CASSSGVSHEQFFGS. The chain is built from TRBV7-2 and TRBJ2-7; TRBD1 reflects the table's D call only, with no check against the DNA. Germline lookup yields CDR1 SGHTA and CDR2 FQGNSA. The CDR3 region is 15 residues in length, termini included.

This clonotype was seen repeatedly, ten times or more. A read error is likely, as this CDR3 ends without the conserved phenylalanine or tryptophan. The DNA is left out, because the CDR3 cannot be placed on it with certainty; the CDR3 is given as TCRdb lists it. The CDR3 is CASSEFSQQSFL. The chain has TRBV6-1 and TRBJ2-1. CDR1 is MNHNS and CDR2 is SASEGT in the germline V gene. The CDR3 adds up to 12 amino acids, both ends counted.

The chain carries TRBV7-6 and TRBJ2-1; TRBD1 matches at 7 bases. Germline lookup yields CDR1 SGHVS and CDR2 FNYEAQ. The length of the CDR3 is 16 residues. With V trimmed by 2 bases and J by 3 bases, 7 bases remained unmatched. CDR3 sequence: CASSLIGPGGYNEQFF. The CDR3 DNA reads as TGTGCCAGCAGCTTAATCGGGCCAGGGGGCTACAATGAGCAGTTCTTC.

The chain couples TRBV28 to TRBJ2-3; D is possibly TRBD1 or TRBD2 (5 bases each). Germline V gene lookup returns CDR1 MDHEN and CDR2 SYDVKM. Trimming removed 3 bases at V and 2 bases at J, with 9 bases between. This CDR3 has 14 amino acids. The CDR3 DNA reads as TGTGCCAGCAGTTTCCGGGACCCCACAGATACGCAGTATTTT. As protein: CASSFRDPTDTQYF.

This sequence joins TRBV7-2 and TRBJ2-5, with TRBD2 as a possible D gene (6 bases). In germline, CDR1 is SGHTA, CDR2 FQGNSA. The CDR3 is 13 amino acids. The germline V and J ends were trimmed by 2 bases and 5 bases, with 9 bases remaining between them. The CDR3 spells CASSLSGGETQYF. The CDR3 nucleotides read TGTGCCAGCAGCTTATCTGGGGGGGAGACCCAGTACTTC.

Of note for this clonotype: Germline and junction disagree at one end, which may indicate a read error. The rearrangement joins TRBV7-2 to TRBJ2-1; 7 bases are a match to TRBD1. Germline-derived CDR1 and CDR2 are SGHTA and FQGNSA. This CDR3 is built from 14 residues. The CDR3 spells CASSLGTGNSPLHF. Here the CDR3 DNA reads TGTGCCAGCAGCTTAGGGACAGGCAACTCACCCCTCCACTTC.

This clonotype was seen a few times. This chain links TRBV6-6 with TRBJ2-1; D not resolved. Gene TRBJ2-7 matches the end of the DNA better, so the J call may be wrong. This CDR3 region has 14 residues. Germline lookup yields CDR1 MNHNY and CDR2 SVGAGI (reference sequence). The CDR3: CASSDGVSYNEQYF. In DNA, the CDR3 is TGTGCCAGCAGTGATGGTGTGTCCTACAATGAGCAGTACTTC.

The gene calls are TRBV7-8 and TRBJ2-4, with D unclear. Matching the DNA end better, TRBJ2-5 makes the J call doubtful. The CDR3 has 13 amino acids. The germline V gene encodes CDR1 SGHVS and CDR2 FQNEAQ. The CDR3 reads CASSFEERETQYF. The DNA of the CDR3 is TGTGCCAGCAGCTTCGAAGAGAGAGAGACCCAGTACTTC.

The rearrangement joins TRBV7-3 to TRBJ2-1; 10 bases line up with TRBD2. The germline CDR1 and CDR2 sequences are SGHTA and FQGTGA. With 5 bases clipped from V and 4 bases from J, the junction kept 8 bases outside the gene matches. This CDR3 has 16 residues. Here the CDR3 reads CASSKPGLASYNEQFF. The CDR3, as DNA: TGTGCCAGCAGCAAACCGGGACTAGCGAGTTACAATGAGCAGTTCTTC. Supplemented by reference TRBV7-3 and TRBJ2-1, the full variable domain reads GAGVSQTPSNKVTEKGKYVELRCDPISGHTALYWYRQSLGQGPEFLIYFQGTGAADDSGLPNDRFFAVRPEGSVSTLKIQRTERGDSAVYLCASSKPGLASYNEQFFGPGTRLTVL.

By share, this clonotype counts as medium-sized (0.01 to 0.1%). The chain is built from TRBV11-3 and TRBJ2-1; 11 bases align to TRBD2. Germline-derived CDR1 and CDR2 are SGHNT and YENEEA. V lost 5 bases, J lost 3 bases, and 3 bases stayed unmatched. The CDR3 has 15 amino acids. The CDR3 here is CASSPGLADYNEQFF. For the CDR3, the DNA is TGTGCCAGCAGCCCGGGACTAGCGGACTACAATGAGCAGTTCTTC.

Only a few counts were recorded for this clonotype. The V and J genes are TRBV12-3 or TRBV12-4 and TRBJ2-5, with D possibly TRBD1 on 6 matching bases. The tail of the sequence fits TRBJ2-7 better, so the J call may be wrong. This CDR3 contains 14 residues. The CDR3 reads CASSLGGPRGEQYF. CDR3 nucleotide sequence: TGTGCCAGCAGTTTAGGGGGGCCGAGGGGCGAGCAGTACTTC.

This clonotype is labeled medium-sized. J is TRBJ2-1 and V is TRBV10-3, with TRBD2 as a possible D gene (5 bases). Germline-derived CDR1 and CDR2 are ENHRY and SYGVKD. This CDR3 is 20 amino acids long. Trimming pared 0 bases from V and 3 bases from J, leaving 24 bases between. CDR3 nucleotides: TGTGCCATCAGTGAGTCCCCCTCCTCCTGGATCCGAGGGTACTACAATGAGCAGTTCTTC. Amino acids: CAISESPSSWIRGYYNEQFF.

There are a few counts of this clonotype. The chain carries TRBV19 and TRBJ1-4; D not certain. The CDR3 has 14 residues. The germline V gene has CDR1 LNHDA and CDR2 SQIVND (reference sequence). V lost 7 bases and J lost 4, with 13 bases in between. The CDR3 is CASNGNRLNEKLFF. For the CDR3, the DNA is TGTGCCAGTAACGGGAACAGACTTAATGAAAAACTGTTTTTT.

This clonotype has a count of ten or more. The V call is TRBV6-5, the J call TRBJ2-7, with 14 bases lining up with TRBD2. The CDR3 length is 16 residues. Looked up from germline, CDR1 is MNHEY and CDR2 is SVGAGI. The V and J ends lost 1 base and 5 bases, in that order; junction bases with no gene match: 4. CDR3 loop: CASSYLGLAGVNEQYF. The CDR3 DNA follows: TGTGCCAGCAGTTACTTGGGACTAGCGGGAGTTAACGAGCAGTACTTC.

The chain carries TRBV12-3 or TRBV12-4 and TRBJ2-1; D possibly corresponds to TRBD1 (5 bases). The last part of the DNA fits TRBJ2-7 better; the J call may be wrong. The CDR3 runs to 15 residues. CDR3 DNA sequence: TGTGCCAGCAGTTTCGGCTCAGGGCAGTCCTACGAGCAGTACTTC. Protein product: CASSFGSGQSYEQYF.

The V gene is TRBV6-2 or TRBV6-3, the J gene TRBJ2-3; D gene unclear. The better agreement between TRBJ2-7 and the DNA end casts doubt on the J call. This CDR3 has 10 residues. Germline CDR1 is MNHEY and CDR2 is SVGEGT. In nucleotides, the CDR3 is TGTGCCAGCAGTTACCGCGAGCAGTACTTC. Protein: CASSYREQYF.

This clonotype was counted between two and nine times. The J gene is TRBJ2-1, the V gene TRBV7-8; TRBD2 matches at 8 bases. This CDR3 is 16 amino acids long. J lost 1 base, V lost 0 bases, and 2 bases had no gene match. The germline V gene encodes CDR1 SGHVS and CDR2 FQNEAQ. This chain's CDR3 is CASSLASGRSYNEQFF. CDR3 DNA: TGTGCCAGCAGCTTAGCGAGCGGGAGATCCTACAATGAGCAGTTCTTC. Supplemented by reference TRBV7-8 and TRBJ2-1, the full variable domain reads GAGVSQSPRYKVAKRGQDVALRCDPISGHVSLFWYQQALGQGPEFLTYFQNEAQLDKSGLPSDRFFAERPEGSVSTLKIQRTQQEDSAVYLCASSLASGRSYNEQFFGPGTRLTVL.

Ten or more counts support this clonotype. The rearrangement uses TRBV6-6 and TRBJ2-5; possibly TRBD2 for D (6 bases). The end of the DNA is better explained by TRBJ2-7, so the J call may be wrong. Germline V lookup: CDR1 MNHNY, CDR2 SVGAGI (reference sequence). This CDR3 region has 12 residues. The DNA of the CDR3 is TGTGCCAGCAGCCCCGGGGGTTACGAGCAGTACTTC. Protein: CASSPGGYEQYF.

This clonotype was recorded many times. This may stem from a read error, because a much larger clone lies one nucleotide away. The chain couples TRBV28 to TRBJ2-1; D ambiguous. The better agreement between TRBJ2-7 and the DNA end casts doubt on the J call. The CDR3 length is 12 residues. Germline lookup yields CDR1 MDHEN and CDR2 SYDVKM. The DNA of the CDR3 is TGTGCCAGCAATCAAAACTACAATGAGCAGTACTTC. Its protein is CASNQNYNEQYF.

CDR3 in amino acids: CASGLEGVYYQPQHF. The CDR3 nucleotides read TGTGCTAGTGGTTTGGAAGGGGTCTATTATCAGCCCCAGCATTTT. V is TRBV12-5 and J is TRBJ1-5; D might be TRBD1 (5 bases). The germline V and J ends were trimmed by 1 base and 5 bases, with 12 bases remaining between them. The CDR3 covers 15 residues. The V gene's germline CDR1 is LGHNT and CDR2 FRNRAP.

This clonotype was counted at least ten times. In DNA, the CDR3 is TGTGCCAGCAGTTGGGCTAGCGTGTACAATGAGCAGTTCTTC. It codes for CASSWASVYNEQFF. The chain carries TRBV12-3 or TRBV12-4 and TRBJ2-1; TRBD2 might be the D (6 bases). The ends were cut back, 4 bases at V and 4 bases at J, with 11 bases in the middle. This CDR3 region has 14 residues.

This clonotype has just a few counts. The J gene is TRBJ2-1, the V gene TRBV7-3, with D perhaps TRBD2 (6 bases). The V gene lost 5 bases and the J gene lost 2 bases, with 16 bases spanning the gap. CDR3 length equals 16 residues. Germline assignment: CDR1 SGHTA and CDR2 FQGTGA. CDR3 residues: CASSLLAGSAYNEQFF. The CDR3 DNA reads TGTGCCAGCAGCCTTTTAGCCGGGAGTGCCTACAATGAGCAGTTCTTC.

This clonotype was detected only a few times. V and J are TRBV6-1 and TRBJ2-7; 13 bases are shared with TRBD2. Trimming took 5 bases from V and 6 from J; bases not matched to a gene: 7. The CDR3 consists of 15 residues. The V gene's germline CDR1 is MNHNS and CDR2 SASEGT. CDR3 DNA: TGTGCCAGCAGTCAACCGGGACTAGCGGGACTCGAGCAGTACTTC. Translation: CASSQPGLAGLEQYF.

This clonotype came up a few times. This rearrangement joins TRBV10-3 to TRBJ2-7, with D possibly being TRBD1 (6 bases). Per the germline V gene, CDR1 is ENHRY and CDR2 is SYGVKD. This CDR3 contains 14 residues. The V gene lost 7 bases and the J gene lost 0 bases, with 13 bases spanning the gap. Written as DNA, the CDR3 is TGTGCCATCAAGGGGGAGAGGAGCTCCTACGAGCAGTACTTC. Translation: CAIKGERSSYEQYF.